The TCR beta chain described here comes from a study of shared clonotypes between healthy human individuals. An even split of each subset's genomic DNA across several immunoSEQ plates was performed. TCRdb keeps only in-frame clones here, not all; method: immunoSEQ multiplex PCR. The sample carries about 600,000 clones, around 97% recorded once. Note on this clone: The antigen remains unidentified.

Donors comprised healthy HIV-negative adults lacking recent acute infections or vaccinations. The study, taken as a whole, reports: Clonotypes not shared had lower generation probabilities than those common to all four donors. What naive subsets generally showed was a larger estimated richness than memory subsets showed.

From germline, CDR1 is MNHEY and CDR2 SMNVEV (reference sequence). Trimming took 3 bases from V and 3 from J, leaving 12 bases between them. The CDR3 totals 15 residues. This receptor was taken from a woman aged 25 to 39 in good health. The rearrangement links TRBV27 to TRBJ1-5; possibly TRBD1 for D (5 bases). The sequenced material came from naive CD4+ T cells sorted from blood. Subset denoted: CD45RA+ positively selected. The CDR3 region is CASSFSGRDNQPQHF. In nucleotides, the CDR3 is TGTGCCAGCAGTTTCTCCGGCAGGGACAATCAGCCCCAGCATTTT.